This T cell receptor beta chain was observed in a study of T cells in Graves' hyperthyroidism and ophthalmopathy. Study-level results: In the blood, most expanded thyroid clonotypes above 0.001 appeared as well. Before onset, by a median of about six months, the model predicted ophthalmopathy.

This clonotype was observed at least ten times. Its specificity is not known. There were TCR beta CDR3 regions amplified from RNA transcripts. A first-round RT-PCR of the TCR CDR3 used the HTBI primer set. TCRdb reprocessed the multiplex PCR reads with MiXCR, giving one entry per CDR3 protein. Of approximately 430,000 distinct CDR3 sequences listed, under 15% were seen once; the top ten hold roughly 13%. The CDR3 spans 18 residues. V was trimmed by 1 base and J by 5 bases, leaving 24 bases between them. The V gene's germline CDR1 is SGHRS and CDR2 YFSETQ. The source material was blood. The sequence derives from a young man with Graves' ophthalmopathy. The gene calls are TRBV5-1 and TRBJ1-1, with D possibly matching TRBD1 (5 bases). CDR3 sequence: CASSLNGVGGPRGTEAFF. The CDR3 nucleotides are TGCGCCAGCAGCTTGAATGGGGTTGGAGGGCCCCGGGGGACTGAAGCTTTCTTT.